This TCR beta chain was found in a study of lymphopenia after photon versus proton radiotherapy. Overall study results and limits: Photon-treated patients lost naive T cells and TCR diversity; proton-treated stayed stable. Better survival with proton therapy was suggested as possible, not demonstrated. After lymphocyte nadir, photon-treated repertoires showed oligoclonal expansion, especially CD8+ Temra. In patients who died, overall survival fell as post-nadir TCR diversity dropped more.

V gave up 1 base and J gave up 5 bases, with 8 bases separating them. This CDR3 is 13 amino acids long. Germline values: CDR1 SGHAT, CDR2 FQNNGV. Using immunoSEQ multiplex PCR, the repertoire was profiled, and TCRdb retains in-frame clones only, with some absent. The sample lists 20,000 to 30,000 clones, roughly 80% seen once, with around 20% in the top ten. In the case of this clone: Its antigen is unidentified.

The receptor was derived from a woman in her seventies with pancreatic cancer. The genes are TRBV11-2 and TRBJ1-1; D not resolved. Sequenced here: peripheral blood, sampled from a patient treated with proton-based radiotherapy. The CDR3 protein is CASSLVSGTEAFF. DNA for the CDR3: TGTGCCAGCAGCTTAGTTTCGGGGACTGAAGCTTTCTTT. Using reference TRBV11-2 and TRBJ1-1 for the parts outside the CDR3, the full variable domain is EAGVAQSPRYKIIEKRQSVAFWCNPISGHATLYWYQQILGQGPKLLIQFQNNGVVDDSQLPKDRFSAERLKGVDSTLKIQPAKLEDSAVYLCASSLVSGTEAFFGQGTRLTVV.